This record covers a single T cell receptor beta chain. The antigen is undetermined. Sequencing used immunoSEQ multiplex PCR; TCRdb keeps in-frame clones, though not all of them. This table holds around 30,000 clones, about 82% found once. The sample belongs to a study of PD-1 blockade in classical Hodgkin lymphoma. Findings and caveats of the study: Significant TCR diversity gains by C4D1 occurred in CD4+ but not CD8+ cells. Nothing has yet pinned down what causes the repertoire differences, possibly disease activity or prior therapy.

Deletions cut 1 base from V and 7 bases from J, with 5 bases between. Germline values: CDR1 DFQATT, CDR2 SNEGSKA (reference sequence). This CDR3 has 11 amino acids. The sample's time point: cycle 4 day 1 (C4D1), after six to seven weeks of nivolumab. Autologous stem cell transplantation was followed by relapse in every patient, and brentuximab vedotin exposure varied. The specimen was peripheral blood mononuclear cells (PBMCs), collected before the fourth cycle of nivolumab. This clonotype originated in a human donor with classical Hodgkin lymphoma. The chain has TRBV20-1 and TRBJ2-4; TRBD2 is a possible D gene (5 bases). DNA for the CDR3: TGCAGTGCTAGAGCGGGGAACATTCAGTACTTC. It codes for CSARAGNIQYF.